The 21 T cell receptor beta chains in this list originate from one sample, sequenced in a study of blood T cell repertoires in COVID-19. Profiling relied on immunoSEQ multiplex PCR, and the TCRdb table lists in-frame clones only, not all of them. The profile shows around 87,000 clones, 80% to 90% of them singletons. Sequenced sample: peripheral blood. The receptor set was obtained from a man in his forties or fifties with acute or convalescent COVID-19.

This chain links TRBV2 with TRBJ2-7; D is unclear. The ends were cut back, 4 bases at V and 4 bases at J, with 8 bases in the middle. The CDR3 covers 12 residues. Germline V gene sequence: CDR1 SNHLY, CDR2 FYNNEI. The CDR3 sequence is CASSVWPYEQYF. As DNA, the CDR3 is TGTGCCAGCAGTGTCTGGCCGTACGAGCAGTACTTC.

The chain joins TRBV7-2 to TRBJ2-2, with D possibly being TRBD1 (6 bases). The germline V gene encodes CDR1 SGHTA and CDR2 FQGNSA. Trimming removed 1 base from V and 7 bases from J, with 16 bases in between. This CDR3 contains 16 residues. In DNA, the CDR3 is TGTGCCAGCAGCTTAGATATAGGCAGGGGTAGCGGGGAGCTGTTTTTT. It translates to CASSLDIGRGSGELFF.

This clone has only a few counts. Here the CDR3 reads CASSIQAGGINEQYF. DNA for the CDR3: TGTGCCAGTAGTATTCAGGCGGGGGGGATCAACGAGCAGTACTTC. The J gene is TRBJ2-7, the V gene TRBV19, with 9 bases identical to TRBD2. The CDR3 contains 15 residues. From germline, CDR1 is LNHDA and CDR2 SQIVND (reference sequence). Trimming removed 3 bases from V and 5 bases from J; junction bases left unmatched: 8. The full variable domain, with the rest looked up from reference TRBV19 and TRBJ2-7, is DGGITQSPKYLFRKEGQNVTLSCEQNLNHDAMYWYRQDPGQGLRLIYYSQIVNDFQKGDIAEGYSVSREKKESFPLTVTSAQKNPTAFYLCASSIQAGGINEQYFGPGTRLTVT.

This CDR3 is CASTPGRERPQHF. In DNA, the CDR3 is TGTGCCAGTACCCCCGGACGGGAAAGGCCCCAGCATTTT. The rearrangement joins TRBV19 to TRBJ1-5, with D hard to call. CDR3 size: 13 residues. Germline V CDR1 and CDR2: LNHDA, SQIVND (reference sequence). V lost 7 bases to trimming and J lost 9 bases, with 16 bases between them.

V is TRBV2 and J is TRBJ2-7, with unresolved D. The CDR3 is 13 amino acids. The V end lost 8 bases, the J end lost 0 bases, and 11 bases lay between the germline ends. Germline V CDR1 and CDR2: SNHLY, FYNNEI. This CDR3 is CASLTQFSYEQYF. CDR3 DNA: TGTGCCAGCTTGACACAGTTCTCCTACGAGCAGTACTTC.

The chain uses TRBV5-1 and TRBJ1-1; 7 bases match TRBD1. Germline CDR1 SGHRS, CDR2 YFSETQ. V shed 3 bases, J shed 5 bases, and the junction held 4 bases outside the gene matches. The CDR3 has 13 amino acids. CDR3 loop: CASSSGRGTEAFF. The CDR3 coding sequence is TGCGCCAGCAGCTCGGGCAGGGGGACTGAAGCTTTCTTT.

The V gene is TRBV2, the J gene TRBJ1-5, with 11 bases identical to TRBD1. Germline V gene lookup returns CDR1 SNHLY and CDR2 FYNNEI. CDR3 length equals 15 residues. Trimming removed 6 bases from V and 8 bases from J; junction bases left unmatched: 9. The CDR3 reads CASSGDRGGTEPQHF. The CDR3 DNA sequence: TGTGCCAGCAGCGGGGACAGGGGGGGGACCGAGCCCCAGCATTTT.

In regard to this clone: A junction end diverges from the germline sequence, so it may reflect a read error. The genes are TRBV19 and TRBJ2-5, with D possibly matching TRBD1 (5 bases). The germline V gene has CDR1 LNHDA and CDR2 SQIVND (reference sequence). The CDR3 contains 15 residues. For the CDR3, the DNA is TGTGCCAGTAGTATGGGGCCAGATTCCCAACAGACCCAGTACTTC. Translating gives CASSMGPDSQQTQYF.

The chain uses TRBV13 and TRBJ1-5; D perhaps matches TRBD1 (5 bases). CDR1 and CDR2 (germline): PRHDT, FYEKMQ (reference sequence). V was shortened by 5 bases and J by 5 bases, with 16 bases between the two germline ends. CDR3 length: 15 amino acids. The CDR3: CASSAGGKGYQPQHF. CDR3 DNA sequence: TGTGCCAGCAGCGCCGGGGGTAAGGGGTATCAGCCCCAGCATTTT.

The chain couples TRBV2 to TRBJ2-2, with TRBD1 matching 7 bases. This CDR3 has 15 amino acids. J was trimmed by 6 bases and V by 2 bases; bases with no gene match: 6. Germline CDR1 SNHLY, CDR2 FYNNEI. For the CDR3, the DNA is TGTGCCAGCAGTGAAACCAGACAGGGCGCCGGGGAGCTGTTTTTT. Its protein product is CASSETRQGAGELFF.

The rearrangement uses TRBV7-8 and TRBJ2-3; D is perhaps TRBD2 (6 bases). The CDR3 is 15 amino acids. V gave up 1 base and J gave up 3 bases, with 11 bases separating them. Germline V gene lookup returns CDR1 SGHVS and CDR2 FQNEAQ. The CDR3 loop reads CASSLVGGGTDTQYF. In DNA form, the CDR3 reads TGTGCCAGCAGCTTAGTCGGGGGAGGAACAGATACGCAGTATTTT. Filled out from reference TRBV7-8 and TRBJ2-3, the complete variable domain reads GAGVSQSPRYKVAKRGQDVALRCDPISGHVSLFWYQQALGQGPEFLTYFQNEAQLDKSGLPSDRFFAERPEGSVSTLKIQRTQQEDSAVYLCASSLVGGGTDTQYFGPGTRLTVL.

V and J are TRBV6-6 and TRBJ1-1, with D possibly matching TRBD1 (5 bases). Trimming shortened V by 2 bases and J by 1 base, and 8 bases separated the two germline ends. The V gene's germline CDR1 is MNHNY and CDR2 SVGAGI (reference sequence). CDR3 length: 14 amino acids. CDR3 residues: CASSYSTGNTEAFF. Written as DNA, the CDR3 is TGTGCCAGCAGTTACAGTACAGGGAACACTGAAGCTTTCTTT.

The chain is built from TRBV7-2 and TRBJ2-7; D unresolved. The V gene lost 8 bases and the J gene lost 6 bases, with 11 bases spanning the gap. This CDR3 has 11 amino acids. Germline V gene sequence: CDR1 SGHTA, CDR2 FQGNSA. The CDR3 spells CASGRQAEQYF. DNA of the CDR3: TGTGCCAGCGGCCGACAAGCCGAGCAGTACTTC.

This chain joins TRBV6-4 and TRBJ1-2, with 9 bases that match TRBD1. V dropped 4 bases and J dropped 2; count of bases not matched to a gene: 8. CDR3 length equals 16 residues. Germline values: CDR1 MRHNA, CDR2 SNTAGT. The CDR3 protein is CASSVSGGTGNYGYTF. The DNA of the CDR3 is TGTGCCAGCAGTGTCAGCGGAGGGACAGGGAACTATGGCTACACCTTC.

The genes are TRBV6-2 or TRBV6-3 and TRBJ2-5, with 10 bases identical to TRBD2. Germline assignment: CDR1 MNHEY and CDR2 SVGEGT. V was clipped by 2 bases and J by 5 bases; unmatched bases: 5. The CDR3 runs to 15 residues. CDR3 DNA sequence: TGTGCCAGCAGTTACGCAGCGGGGGGGCGGGAGACCCAGTACTTC. Translation: CASSYAAGGRETQYF.

The chain is built from TRBV18 and TRBJ2-2; D possibly corresponds to TRBD1 (6 bases). Germline loops: CDR1 KGHSH, CDR2 LQKENI. Trimming shortened V by 4 bases and J by 7 bases, and 19 bases separated the two germline ends. The CDR3 covers 16 residues. Here the CDR3 reads CASSLTTGLRNGELFF. In DNA form, the CDR3 reads TGTGCCAGCTCACTTACGACAGGTTTGAGAAACGGGGAGCTGTTTTTT.

The chain links TRBV7-3 to TRBJ2-7, with D perhaps matching TRBD1 (6 bases). Germline V CDR1 and CDR2: SGHTA, FQGTGA. This CDR3 spans 16 amino acids. With 2 bases removed from V and 5 bases from J, the gap between germline ends came to 19 bases. CDR3 region: CASSLGPTGIGNEQYF. The CDR3 region has the DNA TGTGCCAGCAGCTTAGGCCCAACAGGGATAGGTAACGAGCAGTACTTC.

Only a few counts were recorded for this clone. The V and J genes are TRBV18 and TRBJ2-2; a possible D gene is TRBD1 (6 bases). Between the trimmed V and J ends, which lost 2 bases and 3 bases, there was a span of 10 bases. There are 15 residues in the CDR3. Germline CDR1 and CDR2: KGHSH and LQKENI. This CDR3 is CASSPRQGYTGELFF. For the CDR3, the DNA is TGTGCCAGCTCACCAAGGCAGGGGTACACCGGGGAGCTGTTTTTT. Looking up the rest from reference TRBV18 and TRBJ2-2 gives the full variable domain: NAGVMQNPRHLVRRRGQEARLRCSPMKGHSHVYWYRQLPEEGLKFMVYLQKENIIDESGMPKERFSAEFPKEGPSILRIQQVVRGDSAAYFCASSPRQGYTGELFFGEGSRLTVL.

This clone turned up a few times. The V and J genes are TRBV5-4 and TRBJ1-2; a possible D gene is TRBD1 (6 bases). With 4 bases removed from V and 2 bases from J, the gap between germline ends came to 12 bases. This CDR3 contains 14 residues. From germline, CDR1 is SGHNT and CDR2 YYREEE (reference sequence). The CDR3 nucleotides are TGTGCCAGCAGCATCAGGGGTGCAAACTATGGCTACACCTTC. It translates to CASSIRGANYGYTF.

J is TRBJ1-5 and V is TRBV28; weak D call: TRBD1 (5 bases). Trimming stripped 7 bases from V and 7 bases from J, with 17 bases between. This CDR3 is 14 amino acids long. Germline V gene sequence: CDR1 MDHEN, CDR2 SYDVKM. CDR3 loop: CASTEATANQPQHF. The CDR3 DNA is TGTGCCAGCACCGAAGCGACAGCGAACCAGCCCCAGCATTTT.

V is TRBV5-4 and J is TRBJ2-1, with 10 bases lining up with TRBD2. CDR1 and CDR2 (germline): SGHNT, YYREEE (reference sequence). The CDR3 covers 14 residues. V lost 6 bases to trimming and J lost 6 bases; unmatched junction nucleotides: 6. In nucleotides, the CDR3 is TGTGCCAGCACTCCGGGACTAGCGAGCAATGAGCAGTTCTTC. Translated: CASTPGLASNEQFF.